The 2 T cell receptor beta chains in this list originate from one sample, sequenced in a study of blood T cell repertoires in COVID-19. Profiled with immunoSEQ multiplex PCR; TCRdb holds only in-frame clones, not every one. The table includes over 45,000 clones, 80% to 85% detected once. The specimen was peripheral blood. The receptors originated from a woman between 55 and 75 years old with acute or convalescent COVID-19.

The V gene is TRBV19, the J gene TRBJ1-4; D possibly corresponds to TRBD1 (5 bases). The V end lost 5 bases, the J end lost 8 bases, and 18 bases lay between the germline ends. Germline CDR1 LNHDA, CDR2 SQIVND (reference sequence). The CDR3 loop spans 15 amino acids. The CDR3 nucleotides read TGTGCCAGTAGTCTAAATAGACAGACCGGAGAAAAACTGTTTTTT. This encodes CASSLNRQTGEKLFF.

The V gene is TRBV5-1, the J gene TRBJ1-1; TRBD1 matches at 9 bases. Trimming removed 3 bases from V and 5 bases from J; junction bases left unmatched: 5. Germline V gene sequence: CDR1 SGHRS, CDR2 YFSETQ. This CDR3 spans 14 amino acids. The CDR3 DNA reads as TGCGCCAGCAGCTATACAGGGGGCAAGACTGAAGCTTTCTTT. This gives the protein CASSYTGGKTEAFF.